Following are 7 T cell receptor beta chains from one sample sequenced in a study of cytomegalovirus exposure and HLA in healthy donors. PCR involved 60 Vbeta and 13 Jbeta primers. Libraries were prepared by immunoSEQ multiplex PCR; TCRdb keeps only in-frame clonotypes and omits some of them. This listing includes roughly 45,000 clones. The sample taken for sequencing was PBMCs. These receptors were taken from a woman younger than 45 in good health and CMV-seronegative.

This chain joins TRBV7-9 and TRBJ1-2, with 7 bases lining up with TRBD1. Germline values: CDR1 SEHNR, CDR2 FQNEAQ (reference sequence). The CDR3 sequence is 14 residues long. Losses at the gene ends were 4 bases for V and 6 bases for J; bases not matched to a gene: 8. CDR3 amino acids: CASSSLQGIHGYTF. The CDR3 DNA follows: TGTGCCAGCAGCTCGTTACAGGGGATCCATGGCTACACCTTC.

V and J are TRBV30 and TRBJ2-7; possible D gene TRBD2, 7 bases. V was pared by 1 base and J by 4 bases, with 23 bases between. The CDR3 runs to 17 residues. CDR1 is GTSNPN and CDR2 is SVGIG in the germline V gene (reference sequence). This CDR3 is CAWSAQGRLADGYEQYF. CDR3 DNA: TGTGCCTGGAGTGCCCAGGGGAGGCTAGCGGACGGGTACGAGCAGTACTTC.

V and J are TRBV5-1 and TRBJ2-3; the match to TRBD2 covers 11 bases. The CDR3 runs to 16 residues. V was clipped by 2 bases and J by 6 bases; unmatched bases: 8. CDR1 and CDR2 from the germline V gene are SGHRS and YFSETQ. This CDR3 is CASSFTSGRSGDTQYF. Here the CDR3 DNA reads TGCGCCAGCAGCTTTACTAGCGGGAGATCGGGGGATACGCAGTATTTT. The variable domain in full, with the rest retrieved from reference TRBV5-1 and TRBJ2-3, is KAGVTQTPRYLIKTRGQQVTLSCSPISGHRSVSWYQQTPGQGLQFLFEYFSETQRNKGNFPGRFSGRQFSNSRSEMNVSTLELGDSALYLCASSFTSGRSGDTQYFGPGTRLTVL.

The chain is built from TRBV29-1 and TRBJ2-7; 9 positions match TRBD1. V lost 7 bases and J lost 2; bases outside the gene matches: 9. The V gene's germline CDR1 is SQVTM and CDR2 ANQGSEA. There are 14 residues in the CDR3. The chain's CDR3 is CSADSGQGPYEQYF. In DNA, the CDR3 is TGCAGCGCCGACTCGGGACAGGGACCCTACGAGCAGTACTTC.

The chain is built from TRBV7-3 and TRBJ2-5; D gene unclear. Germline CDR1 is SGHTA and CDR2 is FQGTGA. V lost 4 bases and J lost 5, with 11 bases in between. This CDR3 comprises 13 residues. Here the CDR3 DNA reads TGTGCCAGCAGCTCAACGACTGGGGAGACCCAGTACTTC. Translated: CASSSTTGETQYF. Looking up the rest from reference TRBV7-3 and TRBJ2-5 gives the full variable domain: GAGVSQTPSNKVTEKGKYVELRCDPISGHTALYWYRQSLGQGPEFLIYFQGTGAADDSGLPNDRFFAVRPEGSVSTLKIQRTERGDSAVYLCASSSTTGETQYFGPGTRLLVL.

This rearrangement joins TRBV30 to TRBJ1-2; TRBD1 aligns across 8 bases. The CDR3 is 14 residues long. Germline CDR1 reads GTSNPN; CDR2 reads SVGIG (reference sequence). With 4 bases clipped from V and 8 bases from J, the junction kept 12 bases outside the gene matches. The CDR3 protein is CAWNPTGAMGGYTF. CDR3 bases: TGTGCCTGGAACCCGACAGGGGCAATGGGCGGCTACACCTTC.

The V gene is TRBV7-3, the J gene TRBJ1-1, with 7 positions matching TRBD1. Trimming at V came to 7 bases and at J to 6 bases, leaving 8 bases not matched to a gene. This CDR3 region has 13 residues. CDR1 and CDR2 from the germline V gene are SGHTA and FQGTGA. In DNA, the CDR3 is TGTGCCAGCACCGAGAGACAGGGTTCTGAAGCTTTCTTT. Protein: CASTERQGSEAFF.